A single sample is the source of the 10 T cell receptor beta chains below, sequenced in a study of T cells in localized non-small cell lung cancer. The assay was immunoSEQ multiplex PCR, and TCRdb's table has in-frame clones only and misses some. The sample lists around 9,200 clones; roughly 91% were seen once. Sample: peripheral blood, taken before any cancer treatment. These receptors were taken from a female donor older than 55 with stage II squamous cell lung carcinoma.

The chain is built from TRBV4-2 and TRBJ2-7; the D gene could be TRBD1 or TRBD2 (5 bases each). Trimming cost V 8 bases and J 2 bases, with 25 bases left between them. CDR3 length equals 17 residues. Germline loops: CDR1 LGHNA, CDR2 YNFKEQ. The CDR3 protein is CASPKGKRGREPYEQYV. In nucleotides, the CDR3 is TGTGCCAGCCCAAAGGGAAAGCGAGGCAGGGAGCCCTACGAGCAGTACGTC.

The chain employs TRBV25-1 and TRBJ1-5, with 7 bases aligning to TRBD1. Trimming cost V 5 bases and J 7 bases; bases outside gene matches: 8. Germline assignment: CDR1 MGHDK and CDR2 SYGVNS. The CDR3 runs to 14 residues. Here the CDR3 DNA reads TGTGCCAGCAGTCCGACAGGGATAATCCAGCCCCAGCATTTT. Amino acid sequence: CASSPTGIIQPQHF.

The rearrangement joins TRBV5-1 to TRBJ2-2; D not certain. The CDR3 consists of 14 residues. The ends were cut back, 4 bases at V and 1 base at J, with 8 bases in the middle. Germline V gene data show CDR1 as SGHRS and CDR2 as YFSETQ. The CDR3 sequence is CASSLSENTGELFF. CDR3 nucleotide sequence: TGCGCCAGCAGCCTCTCTGAGAACACCGGGGAGCTGTTTTTT.

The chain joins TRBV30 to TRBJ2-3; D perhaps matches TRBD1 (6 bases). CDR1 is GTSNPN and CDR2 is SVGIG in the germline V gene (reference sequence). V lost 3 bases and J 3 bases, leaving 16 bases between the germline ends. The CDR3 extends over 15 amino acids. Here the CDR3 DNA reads TGTGCCTGGAGCGGAGGACAGAGAGGGACAGATACGCAGTATTTT. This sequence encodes CAWSGGQRGTDTQYF.

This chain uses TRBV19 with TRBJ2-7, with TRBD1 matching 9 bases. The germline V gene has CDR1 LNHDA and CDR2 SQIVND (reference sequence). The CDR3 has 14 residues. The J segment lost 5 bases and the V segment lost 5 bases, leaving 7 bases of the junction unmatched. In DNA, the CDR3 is TGTGCCAGTAGTTCCTCGGGACAGGGCAACGAGCAGTACTTC. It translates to CASSSSGQGNEQYF.

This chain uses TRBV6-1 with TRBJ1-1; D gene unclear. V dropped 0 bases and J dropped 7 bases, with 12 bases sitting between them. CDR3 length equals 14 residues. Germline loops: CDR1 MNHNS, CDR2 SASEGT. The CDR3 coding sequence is TGTGCCAGCAGTGAAGCGCGAGGGAGTGGTGAAGCTTTCTTT. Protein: CASSEARGSGEAFF.

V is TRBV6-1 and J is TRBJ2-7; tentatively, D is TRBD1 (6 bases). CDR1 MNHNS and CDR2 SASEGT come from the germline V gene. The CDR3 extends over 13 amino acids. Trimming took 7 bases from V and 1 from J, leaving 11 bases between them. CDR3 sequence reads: CASTKTGSYEQYV. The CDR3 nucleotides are TGTGCCAGCACCAAGACAGGTTCCTACGAGCAGTACGTC.

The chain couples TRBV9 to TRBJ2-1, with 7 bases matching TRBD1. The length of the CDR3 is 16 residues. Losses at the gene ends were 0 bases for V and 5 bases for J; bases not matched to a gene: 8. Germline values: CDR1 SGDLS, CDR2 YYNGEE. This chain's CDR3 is CASSVASGTDDNEQFF. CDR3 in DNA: TGTGCCAGCAGCGTAGCTTCCGGGACAGATGACAATGAGCAGTTCTTC.

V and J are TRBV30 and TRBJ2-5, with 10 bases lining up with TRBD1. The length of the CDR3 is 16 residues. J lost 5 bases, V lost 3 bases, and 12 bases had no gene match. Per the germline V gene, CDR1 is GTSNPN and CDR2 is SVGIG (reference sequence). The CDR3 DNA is TGTGCCTGGAGGGAAACGAAGGGACAGGGGAGGGAGACCCAGTACTTC. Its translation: CAWRETKGQGRETQYF. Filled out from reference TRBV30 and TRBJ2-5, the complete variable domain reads SQTIHQWPATLVQPVGSPLSLECTVEGTSNPNLYWYRQAAGRGLQLLFYSVGIGQISSEVPQNLSASRPQDRQFILSSKKLLLSDSGFYLCAWRETKGQGRETQYFGPGTRLLVL.

The CDR3 nucleotides are TGTGCCAGCAGCTCCCAGGGGGAGGGCCAGTACTTC. Amino acid sequence: CASSSQGEGQYF. The chain couples TRBV11-2 to TRBJ2-5; D is perhaps TRBD1 or TRBD2 (7 bases each). The germline V gene encodes CDR1 SGHAT and CDR2 FQNNGV. The CDR3 sequence is 12 residues long. The ends were cut back, 4 bases at V and 10 bases at J, with 13 bases in the middle.